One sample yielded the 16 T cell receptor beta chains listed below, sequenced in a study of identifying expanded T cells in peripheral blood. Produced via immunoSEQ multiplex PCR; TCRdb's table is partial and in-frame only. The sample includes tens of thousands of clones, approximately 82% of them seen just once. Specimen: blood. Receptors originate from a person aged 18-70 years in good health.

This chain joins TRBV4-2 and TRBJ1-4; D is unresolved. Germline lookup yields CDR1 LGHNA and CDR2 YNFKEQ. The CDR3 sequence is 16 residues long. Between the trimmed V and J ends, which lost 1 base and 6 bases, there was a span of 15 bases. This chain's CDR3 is CASSQGDAGGDEKLFF. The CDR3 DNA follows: TGTGCCAGCAGCCAAGGTGATGCGGGAGGTGATGAAAAACTGTTTTTT.

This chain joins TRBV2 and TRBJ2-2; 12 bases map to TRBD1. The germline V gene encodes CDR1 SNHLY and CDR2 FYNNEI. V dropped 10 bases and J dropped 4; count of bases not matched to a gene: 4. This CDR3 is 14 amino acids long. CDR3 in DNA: TGTGCCACCGGGACAGGGGGCCTCACCGGGGAGCTGTTTTTT. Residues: CATGTGGLTGELFF.

The CDR3 is CASSGSGQGAETQYF. CDR3 bases: TGTGCCAGCAGTGGAAGCGGACAGGGAGCCGAGACCCAGTACTTC. The chain links TRBV6-1 to TRBJ2-5; TRBD1 agrees at 8 bases. The CDR3 covers 15 residues. The ends lost 4 bases at V and 5 bases at J; junction bases unmatched: 9. Germline V lookup: CDR1 MNHNS, CDR2 SASEGT.

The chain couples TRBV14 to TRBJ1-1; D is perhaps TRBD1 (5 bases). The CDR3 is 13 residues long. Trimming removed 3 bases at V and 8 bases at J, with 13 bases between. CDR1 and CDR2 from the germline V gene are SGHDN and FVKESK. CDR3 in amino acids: CASSQNMGEEAFF. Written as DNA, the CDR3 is TGTGCCAGCAGCCAGAATATGGGGGAGGAAGCTTTCTTT.

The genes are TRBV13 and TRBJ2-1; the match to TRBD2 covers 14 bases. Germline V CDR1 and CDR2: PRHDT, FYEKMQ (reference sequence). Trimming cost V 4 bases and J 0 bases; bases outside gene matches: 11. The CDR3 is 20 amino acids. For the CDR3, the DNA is TGTGCCAGCAGCTCTACGGGTGCGGGACTAGCGGGAGACTCCTACAATGAGCAGTTCTTC. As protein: CASSSTGAGLAGDSYNEQFF.

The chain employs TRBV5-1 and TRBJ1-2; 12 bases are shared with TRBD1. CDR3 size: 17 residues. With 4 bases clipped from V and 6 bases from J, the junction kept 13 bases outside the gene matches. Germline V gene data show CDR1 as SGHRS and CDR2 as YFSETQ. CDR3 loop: CASSVGRGTGGANGYTF. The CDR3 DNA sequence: TGCGCCAGCAGCGTAGGACGAGGGACAGGGGGCGCAAATGGCTACACCTTC. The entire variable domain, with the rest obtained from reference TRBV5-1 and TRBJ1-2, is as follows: KAGVTQTPRYLIKTRGQQVTLSCSPISGHRSVSWYQQTPGQGLQFLFEYFSETQRNKGNFPGRFSGRQFSNSRSEMNVSTLELGDSALYLCASSVGRGTGGANGYTFGSGTRLTVV.

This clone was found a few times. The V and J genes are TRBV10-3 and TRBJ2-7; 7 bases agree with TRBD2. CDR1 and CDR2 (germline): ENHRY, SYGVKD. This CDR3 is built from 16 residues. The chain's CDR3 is CASSENPGGTSYEQYV. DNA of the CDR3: TGTGCCAGCAGTGAAAATCCGGGGGGAACTTCCTACGAGCAGTACGTC.

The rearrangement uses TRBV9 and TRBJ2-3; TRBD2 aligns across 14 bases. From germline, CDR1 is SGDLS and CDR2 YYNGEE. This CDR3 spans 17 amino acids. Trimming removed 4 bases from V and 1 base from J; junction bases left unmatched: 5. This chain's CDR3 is CASSTRLAGGGTDTQYF. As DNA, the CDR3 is TGTGCCAGCAGCACCCGACTAGCGGGAGGGGGCACAGATACGCAGTATTTT.

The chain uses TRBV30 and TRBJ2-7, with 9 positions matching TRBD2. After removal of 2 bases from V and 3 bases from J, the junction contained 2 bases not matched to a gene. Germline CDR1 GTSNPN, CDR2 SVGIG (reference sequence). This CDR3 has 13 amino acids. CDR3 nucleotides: TGTGCCTGGAGTACTAGCGGGTACTACGAGCAGTACTTC. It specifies CAWSTSGYYEQYF.

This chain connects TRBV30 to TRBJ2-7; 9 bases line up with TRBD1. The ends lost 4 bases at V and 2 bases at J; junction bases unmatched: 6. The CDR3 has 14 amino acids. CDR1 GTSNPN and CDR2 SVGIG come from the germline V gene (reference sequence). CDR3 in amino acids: CAWIPGQGTYEQYF. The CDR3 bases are TGTGCCTGGATTCCGGGACAGGGCACCTACGAGCAGTACTTC.

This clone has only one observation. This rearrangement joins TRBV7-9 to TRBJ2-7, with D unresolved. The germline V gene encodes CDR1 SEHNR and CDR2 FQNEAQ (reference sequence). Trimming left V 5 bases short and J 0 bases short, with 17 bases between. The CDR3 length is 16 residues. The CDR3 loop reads CASSHRLLRSSYEQYV. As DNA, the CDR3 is TGTGCCAGCAGCCATCGATTGCTCAGGAGCTCCTACGAGCAGTACGTC.

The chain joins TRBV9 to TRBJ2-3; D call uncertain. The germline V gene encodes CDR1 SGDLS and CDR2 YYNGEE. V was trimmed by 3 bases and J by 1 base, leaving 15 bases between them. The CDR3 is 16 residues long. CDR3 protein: CASSGRTAQGTDTQYF. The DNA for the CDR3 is TGTGCCAGCAGCGGACGGACGGCGCAGGGCACAGATACGCAGTATTTT.

The CDR3 DNA is TGTGCCAGCAGTATTAGCTACGAGCAGTACTTC. It encodes CASSISYEQYF. The chain employs TRBV5-6 and TRBJ2-7; D gene unclear. The V gene's germline CDR1 is SGHDT and CDR2 YYEEEE. This CDR3 comprises 11 residues. V gave up 5 bases and J gave up 3 bases, with 6 bases separating them.

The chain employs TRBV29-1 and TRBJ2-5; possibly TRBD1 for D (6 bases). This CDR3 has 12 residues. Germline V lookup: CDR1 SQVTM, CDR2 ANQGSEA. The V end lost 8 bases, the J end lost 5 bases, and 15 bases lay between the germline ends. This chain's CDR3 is CSSRGIEETQYF. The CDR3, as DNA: TGCAGCTCGAGGGGGATCGAGGAGACCCAGTACTTC.

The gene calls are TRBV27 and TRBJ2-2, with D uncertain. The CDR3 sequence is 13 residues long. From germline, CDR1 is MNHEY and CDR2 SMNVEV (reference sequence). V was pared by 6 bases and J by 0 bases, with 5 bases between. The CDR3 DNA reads TGTGCCAGCAGGACACCGAACACCGGGGAGCTGTTTTTT. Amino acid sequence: CASRTPNTGELFF.

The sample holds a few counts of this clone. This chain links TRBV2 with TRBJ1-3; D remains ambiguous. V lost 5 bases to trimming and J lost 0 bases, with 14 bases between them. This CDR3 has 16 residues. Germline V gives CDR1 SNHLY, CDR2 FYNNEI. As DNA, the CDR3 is TGTGCCAGCAGTCCTATTTACAGAGACTCTGGAAACACCATATATTTT. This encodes CASSPIYRDSGNTIYF.